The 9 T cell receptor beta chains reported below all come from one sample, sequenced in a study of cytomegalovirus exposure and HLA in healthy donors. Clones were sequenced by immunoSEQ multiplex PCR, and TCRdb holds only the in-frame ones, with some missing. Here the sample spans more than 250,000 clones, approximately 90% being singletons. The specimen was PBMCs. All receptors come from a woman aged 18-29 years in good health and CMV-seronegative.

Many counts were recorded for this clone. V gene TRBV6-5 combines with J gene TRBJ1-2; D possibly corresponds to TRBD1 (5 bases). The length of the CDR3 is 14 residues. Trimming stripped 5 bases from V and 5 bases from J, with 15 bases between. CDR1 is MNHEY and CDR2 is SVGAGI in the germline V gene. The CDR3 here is CASSPQGGRYGYTF. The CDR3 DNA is TGTGCCAGCAGTCCTCAGGGAGGGAGGTATGGCTACACCTTC.

The CDR3 nucleotides are TGCAGCGTCCAGGGACAGATTAATGAAAAACTGTTTTTT. It yields the protein CSVQGQINEKLFF. The chain employs TRBV29-1 and TRBJ1-4, with 7 positions matching TRBD1. The CDR3 spans 13 residues. The J segment lost 4 bases and the V segment lost 6 bases, leaving 5 bases of the junction unmatched. CDR1 SQVTM and CDR2 ANQGSEA come from the germline V gene.

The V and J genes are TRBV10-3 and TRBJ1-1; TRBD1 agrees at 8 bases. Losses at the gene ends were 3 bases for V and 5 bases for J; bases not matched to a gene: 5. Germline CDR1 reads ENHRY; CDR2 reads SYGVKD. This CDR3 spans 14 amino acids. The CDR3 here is CAISDAGGLTEAFF. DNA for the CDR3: TGTGCCATCAGTGATGCAGGGGGCCTTACTGAAGCTTTCTTT.

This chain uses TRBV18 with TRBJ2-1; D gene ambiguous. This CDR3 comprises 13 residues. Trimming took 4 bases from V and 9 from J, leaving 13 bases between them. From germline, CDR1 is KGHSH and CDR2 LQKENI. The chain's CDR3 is CASSLDSTGEQFF. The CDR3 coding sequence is TGTGCCAGCTCACTCGATAGTACGGGTGAGCAGTTCTTC.

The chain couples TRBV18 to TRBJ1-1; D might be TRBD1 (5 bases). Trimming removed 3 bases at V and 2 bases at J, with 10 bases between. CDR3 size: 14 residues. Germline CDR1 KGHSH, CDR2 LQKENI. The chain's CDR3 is CASSPRGGNTEAFF. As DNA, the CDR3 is TGTGCCAGCTCACCTCGGGGGGGAAACACTGAAGCTTTCTTT.

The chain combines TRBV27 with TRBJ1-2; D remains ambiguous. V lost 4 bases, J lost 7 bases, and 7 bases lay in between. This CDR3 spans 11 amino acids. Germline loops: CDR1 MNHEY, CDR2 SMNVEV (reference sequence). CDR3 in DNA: TGTGCCAGCAGTTCCGGTTTTGGCTACACCTTC. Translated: CASSSGFGYTF.

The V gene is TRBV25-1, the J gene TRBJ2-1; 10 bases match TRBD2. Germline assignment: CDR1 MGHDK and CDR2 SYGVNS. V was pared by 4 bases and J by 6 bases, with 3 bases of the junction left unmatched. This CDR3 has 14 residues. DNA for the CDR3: TGTGCCAGCAGTGGGGGACTAGCGCCCAATGAGCAGTTCTTC. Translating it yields CASSGGLAPNEQFF.

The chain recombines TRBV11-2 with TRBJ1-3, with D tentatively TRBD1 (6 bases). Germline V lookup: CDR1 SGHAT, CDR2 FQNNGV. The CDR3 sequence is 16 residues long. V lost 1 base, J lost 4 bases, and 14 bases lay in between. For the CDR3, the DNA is TGTGCCAGCAGCTTAGTGCACGGGACATCAGGAAACACCATATATTTT. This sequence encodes CASSLVHGTSGNTIYF.

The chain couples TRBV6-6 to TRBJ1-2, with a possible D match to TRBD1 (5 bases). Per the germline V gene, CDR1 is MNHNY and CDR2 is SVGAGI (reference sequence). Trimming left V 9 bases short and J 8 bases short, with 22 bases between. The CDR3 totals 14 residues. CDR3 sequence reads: CASAGPDGQLGYTF. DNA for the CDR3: TGTGCCAGTGCGGGGCCGGACGGCCAACTGGGCTACACCTTC.